This T cell receptor (beta chain) was profiled in a study of T cell clonotyping in hematopoietic cell transplantation. Broader study findings: Graft donor and pretransplant recipient Inverse Simpson Index values predicted broader posttransplant TCR diversity.

This table comes from immunoSEQ multiplex PCR, and its TCRdb copy is limited to in-frame clones, with some not included. The data contain about 19,000 clones, 70% to 85% of them seen just once; the ten biggest clones take up 14% to 15%. The CDR3 is 13 residues long. The trim removed 4 bases at V and 3 bases at J, leaving 3 bases unmatched. Germline V gene sequence: CDR1 SGHDT, CDR2 YYEEEE. Turning to this clone: Its target is not known.

The sample comprised peripheral blood mononuclear cells. V and J are TRBV5-6 and TRBJ1-2; 7 bases map to TRBD1. The receptor comes from a man aged 60 to 75 in good health. Some clones in this sample may be carry-over from other donors' samples. This CDR3 reads CASSLDRDYGYTF. The CDR3, as DNA: TGTGCCAGCAGCCTAGACAGGGACTATGGCTACACCTTC.